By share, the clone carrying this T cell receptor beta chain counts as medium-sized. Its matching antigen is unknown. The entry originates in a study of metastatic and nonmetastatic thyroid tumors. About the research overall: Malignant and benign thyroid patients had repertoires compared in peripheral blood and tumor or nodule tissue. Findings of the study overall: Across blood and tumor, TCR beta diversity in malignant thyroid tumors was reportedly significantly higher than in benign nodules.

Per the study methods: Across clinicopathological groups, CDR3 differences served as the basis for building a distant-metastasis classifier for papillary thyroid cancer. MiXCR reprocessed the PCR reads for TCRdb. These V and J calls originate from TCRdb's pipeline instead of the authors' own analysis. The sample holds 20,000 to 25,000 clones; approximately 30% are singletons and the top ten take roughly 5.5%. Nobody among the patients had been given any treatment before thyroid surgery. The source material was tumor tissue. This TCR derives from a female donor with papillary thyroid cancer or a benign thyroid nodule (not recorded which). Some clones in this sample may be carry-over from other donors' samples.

The CDR3 is CASSSPRDRVDETQYF. CDR3 DNA: TGCGCCAGCAGCTCCCCGAGGGACAGGGTTGATGAGACCCAGTACTTC. The chain carries TRBV5-1 and TRBJ2-5, with 9 bases lining up with TRBD1. The V and J ends lost 3 bases and 5 bases, in that order; junction bases with no gene match: 11. CDR3 length equals 16 residues. The germline CDR1 and CDR2 sequences are SGHRS and YFSETQ.